Below are 3 T cell receptor beta chains sequenced from a single sample in a study of blood T cells in healthy people across ages. A J-beta primer mix and a sample-barcoded 5' primer were used in a second PCR of about 7 to 12 cycles. One entry per CDR3 protein results from TCRdb running MiXCR on the 5' RACE reads. The table includes around 1,900,000 distinct CDR3 sequences, approximately 39% detected once. The sample taken for sequencing was blood. The receptors stem from a human donor in good health.

The chain links TRBV7-2 to TRBJ1-2, with D possibly being TRBD1 (5 bases). V was trimmed by 5 bases and J by 11 bases, leaving 18 bases between them. Germline CDR1 SGHTA, CDR2 FQGNSA. This CDR3 has 13 amino acids. Here the CDR3 DNA reads TGTGCCAGCAGCCGTTATATACTATGGGGGTACACCTTC. This gives the protein CASSRYILWGYTF. Using reference TRBV7-2 and TRBJ1-2 for the parts outside the CDR3, the full variable domain is GAGVSQSPSNKVTEKGKDVELRCDPISGHTALYWYRQSLGQGLEFLIYFQGNSAPDKSGLPSDRFSAERTGGSVSTLTIQRTQQEDSAVYLCASSRYILWGYTFGSGTRLTVV.

The V and J genes are TRBV29-1 and TRBJ1-1, with no clear D. Germline V CDR1 and CDR2: SQVTM, ANQGSEA. V lost 7 bases and J 0 bases, leaving 9 bases between the germline ends. The CDR3 runs to 12 residues. The CDR3: CSAFIVNTEAFF. The CDR3 region has the DNA TGCAGCGCTTTTATTGTGAACACTGAAGCTTTCTTT.

This clonotype was seen a few times. This chain connects TRBV5-1 to TRBJ2-7; 11 nucleotides align to TRBD2. CDR1 and CDR2 (germline): SGHRS, YFSETQ. V dropped 2 bases and J dropped 1; count of bases not matched to a gene: 8. The CDR3 extends over 17 amino acids. The CDR3 is CASSLGTSGDASYEQYF. The CDR3 DNA sequence: TGCGCCAGCAGCTTAGGGACTAGCGGCGACGCTTCCTACGAGCAGTACTTC. Supplemented by reference TRBV5-1 and TRBJ2-7, the full variable domain reads KAGVTQTPRYLIKTRGQQVTLSCSPISGHRSVSWYQQTPGQGLQFLFEYFSETQRNKGNFPGRFSGRQFSNSRSEMNVSTLELGDSALYLCASSLGTSGDASYEQYFGPGTRLTVT.